Below are 14 T cell receptor beta chains sequenced from a single sample in a study of T cells in Graves' hyperthyroidism and ophthalmopathy. Amplified TCR beta CDR3 regions derived from RNA transcripts. The HTBI primer set served for first-round RT-PCR of the TCR CDR3. In TCRdb, the multiplex PCR reads were re-called with MiXCR into one record per CDR3 protein. This sample yields 500,000 to 800,000 distinct CDR3 sequences, of which less than 45% are seen a single time; less than 8.5% belongs to the top ten. The sequenced material came from peripheral blood or thyroid tissue (not recorded which). Every receptor here comes from an adult man with Graves' disease, either hyperthyroidism or ophthalmopathy (not recorded which).

J is TRBJ2-7 and V is TRBV10-3; 9 bases map to TRBD1. Germline V gene lookup returns CDR1 ENHRY and CDR2 SYGVKD. V was clipped by 5 bases and J by 3 bases; unmatched bases: 2. The CDR3 loop spans 13 amino acids. CDR3: CAISRTGDYEQYF. In DNA form, the CDR3 reads TGTGCCATCAGTAGGACAGGGGACTACGAGCAGTACTTC.

This clonotype was detected many times. The J gene is TRBJ1-6, the V gene TRBV25-1; no definite D call. The V gene lost 3 bases and the J gene lost 7 bases, with 7 bases spanning the gap. Germline V lookup: CDR1 MGHDK, CDR2 SYGVNS. The CDR3 extends over 13 amino acids. Written as DNA, the CDR3 is TGTGCCAGCAGTGAGGACGGAAATTCACCCCTCCACTTT. Protein product: CASSEDGNSPLHF.

This clonotype has at least ten counts. The V gene is TRBV25-1, the J gene TRBJ2-2, with D hard to call. Per germline, CDR1 MGHDK and CDR2 SYGVNS. The CDR3 contains 12 residues. V was trimmed by 7 bases and J by 7 bases, leaving 10 bases between them. CDR3 DNA: TGTGCCAGCACCCCAGGTCTCGGGGAGCTGTTTTTT. Protein: CASTPGLGELFF.

Worth noting for this clonotype: Because the CDR3's place on the DNA is in doubt, the DNA is left out and the CDR3 is given as listed by TCRdb. The chain combines TRBV6-4 with TRBJ1-4. Counting both end residues, the CDR3 totals 12 amino acids. Germline V CDR1 and CDR2: MRHNA, SNTAGT. CDR3 loop: CASSDRTENCFF.

In this sample, this clonotype turned up a few times. At one end the junction does not follow the germline gene, possibly because of a read error. The chain joins TRBV7-9 to TRBJ2-7; D assignment may be TRBD1 or TRBD2 (5 bases each). Germline CDR1 SEHNR, CDR2 FQNEAQ (reference sequence). The CDR3 totals 15 residues. The CDR3 sequence is CASSLGTVLSYEQYF. The DNA of the CDR3 is TGTGCCAGCAGTTTAGGGACGGTACTCTCCTACGAGCAGTACTTC.

Comment on this clonotype: The junction and the germline gene differ at one end; a read error may be behind it. The rearrangement links TRBV19 to TRBJ2-7; either TRBD1 or TRBD2 may fit D (5 bases each). There are 14 residues in the CDR3. Germline V gives CDR1 LNHDA, CDR2 SQIVND (reference sequence). The CDR3 nucleotides read TGTGTCAGTAATAAGGGACGGAGCTCCTACGAGCAGTACTTC. Its translation is CVSNKGRSSYEQYF. Filled out from reference TRBV19 and TRBJ2-7, the complete variable domain reads DGGITQSPKYLFRKEGQNVTLSCEQNLNHDAMYWYRQDPGQGLRLIYYSQIVNDFQKGDIAEGYSVSREKKESFPLTVTSAQKNPTAFYLCVSNKGRSSYEQYFGPGTRLTVT.

The chain couples TRBV2 to TRBJ2-3; 8 nucleotides agree with TRBD2. The V segment lost 3 bases and the J segment 6 bases; nucleotides outside the gene matches: 8. CDR3 length equals 15 residues. Germline values: CDR1 SNHLY, CDR2 FYNNEI. The CDR3 is CASSEGSGSGDTQYF. In nucleotides, the CDR3 is TGTGCCAGCAGTGAGGGAAGCGGGAGTGGGGATACGCAGTATTTT.

This clonotype was counted a few times. This chain links TRBV29-1 with TRBJ1-2; D gene ambiguous. Germline V gene data show CDR1 as SQVTM and CDR2 as ANQGSEA. The CDR3 loop spans 15 amino acids. V was trimmed by 2 bases and J by 1 base, leaving 14 bases between them. The CDR3 loop is CSVEPRPWGNYGYTF. The DNA for the CDR3 is TGCAGCGTTGAACCACGTCCCTGGGGTAACTATGGCTACACCTTC.

This clonotype was counted many times. J is TRBJ1-2 and V is TRBV6-6; no clear D gene. Trimming left V 8 bases short and J 2 bases short, with 12 bases between. CDR1 MNHNY and CDR2 SVGAGI come from the germline V gene (reference sequence). CDR3 length equals 13 residues. Written as DNA, the CDR3 is TGTGCCAGCGTGATTGCAGCGAACTATGGCTACACCTTC. It codes for CASVIAANYGYTF.

This chain links TRBV19 with TRBJ1-6; 8 nucleotides agree with TRBD1. The CDR3 sequence is 18 residues long. After removal of 3 bases from V and 1 base from J, the junction contained 8 bases not matched to a gene. Germline values: CDR1 LNHDA, CDR2 SQIVND (reference sequence). The CDR3 DNA sequence: TGTGCCAGTAGTATCTCCGGACAGGGAATGTCCTATAATTCACCCCTCCACTTT. Encoded protein: CASSISGQGMSYNSPLHF.

The genes are TRBV7-2 and TRBJ1-1; the D gene is possibly TRBD1 (6 bases). The germline V gene has CDR1 SGHTA and CDR2 FQGNSA. The length of the CDR3 is 18 residues. Trimming stripped 1 base from V and 1 base from J, with 19 bases between. The CDR3: CASSLDMSGGLKNTEAFF. Written as DNA, the CDR3 is TGTGCCAGCAGCTTAGATATGAGCGGGGGGCTAAAGAACACTGAAGCTTTCTTT. Full variable domain (rest looked up from reference TRBV7-2 and TRBJ1-1): GAGVSQSPSNKVTEKGKDVELRCDPISGHTALYWYRQSLGQGLEFLIYFQGNSAPDKSGLPSDRFSAERTGGSVSTLTIQRTQQEDSAVYLCASSLDMSGGLKNTEAFFGQGTRLTVV.

This clonotype was picked up a small number of times. A read error is possible here, since a much larger clone lies one base away. The chain recombines TRBV29-1 with TRBJ1-1; 8 bases are a match to TRBD1. Germline CDR1 is SQVTM and CDR2 is ANQGSEA. This CDR3 has 13 amino acids. CDR3 coding DNA: TGCGGCGTGTCCGGGACAGGGAACACTGAAGCTTTCTTT. Translation gives CGVSGTGNTEAFF. Full variable domain (remainder filled in from reference TRBV29-1 and TRBJ1-1): SAVISQKPSRDICQRGTSLTIQCQVDSQVTMMFWYRQQPGQSLTLIATANQGSEATYESGFVIDKFPISRPNLTFSTLTVSNMSPEDSSIYLCGVSGTGNTEAFFGQGTRLTVV.

Concerning this clonotype: Compared with germline, one end of the junction differs, possibly owing to a read error. The CDR3 bases are TGCGCCAGCAGCTTGGGAGGGTCAAGTGGTGGCTACACCTTC. It is translated as CASSLGGSSGGYTF. The gene calls are TRBV7-9 and TRBJ1-2; D is uncertain. The CDR3 runs 14 residues. CDR1 is SEHNR, CDR2 FQNEAQ, per germline (reference sequence).

The chain combines TRBV4-2 with TRBJ1-2; D is undetermined. CDR3 length equals 13 residues. Germline V gives CDR1 LGHNA, CDR2 YNFKEQ. Trimming stripped 1 base from V and 8 bases from J, with 11 bases between. The CDR3 nucleotides are TGTGCCAGCAGCCAAGTGAACCCCGACGGCTACACCTTC. It is translated as CASSQVNPDGYTF.